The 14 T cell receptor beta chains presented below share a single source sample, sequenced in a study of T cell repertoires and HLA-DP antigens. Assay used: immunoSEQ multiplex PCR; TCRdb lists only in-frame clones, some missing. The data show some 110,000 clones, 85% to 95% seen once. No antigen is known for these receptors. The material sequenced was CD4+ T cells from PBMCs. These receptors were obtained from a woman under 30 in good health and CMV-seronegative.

CDR3 protein: CASSQDNAQGLDTQYF. The CDR3 bases are TGCGCCAGCAGCCAAGATAATGCGCAGGGGTTAGATACGCAGTATTTT. The chain employs TRBV4-1 and TRBJ2-3; TRBD1 might be the D (6 bases). V lost 0 bases and J 5 bases, leaving 15 bases between the germline ends. Germline lookup yields CDR1 MGHRA and CDR2 YSYEKL. The length of the CDR3 is 16 residues.

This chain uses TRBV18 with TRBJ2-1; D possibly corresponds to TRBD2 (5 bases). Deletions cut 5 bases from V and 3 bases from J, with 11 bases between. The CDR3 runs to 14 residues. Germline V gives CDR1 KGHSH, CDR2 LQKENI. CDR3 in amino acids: CASSSLADYNEQFF. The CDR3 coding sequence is TGTGCCAGCTCAAGTCTAGCTGACTACAATGAGCAGTTCTTC.

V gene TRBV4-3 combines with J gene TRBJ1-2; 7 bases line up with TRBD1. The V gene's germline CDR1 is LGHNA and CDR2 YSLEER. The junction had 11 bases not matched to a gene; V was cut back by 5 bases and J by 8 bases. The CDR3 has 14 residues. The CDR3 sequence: CASSRDRVLGGYTF. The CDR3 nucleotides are TGCGCCAGCAGCAGAGACAGGGTCCTAGGCGGCTACACCTTC.

The CDR3 loop is CASNQRDSGANVLTF. CDR3 in DNA: TGTGCCAGTAACCAACGGGACTCTGGGGCCAACGTCCTGACTTTC. This rearrangement joins TRBV19 to TRBJ2-6, with a possible D match to TRBD2 (5 bases). There are 15 residues in the CDR3. V was cut by 7 bases and J by 0 bases, with 10 bases left in between. CDR1 and CDR2 from the germline V gene are LNHDA and SQIVND (reference sequence).

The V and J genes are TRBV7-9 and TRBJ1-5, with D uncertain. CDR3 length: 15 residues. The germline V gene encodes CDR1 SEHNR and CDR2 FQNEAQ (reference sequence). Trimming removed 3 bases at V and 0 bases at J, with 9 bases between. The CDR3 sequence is CASSLDGNSNQPQHF. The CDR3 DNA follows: TGTGCCAGCAGCTTGGACGGCAATAGCAATCAGCCCCAGCATTTT. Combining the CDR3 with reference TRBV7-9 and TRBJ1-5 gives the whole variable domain DTGVSQNPRHKITKRGQNVTFRCDPISEHNRLYWYRQTLGQGPEFLTYFQNEAQLEKSRLLSDRFSAERPKGSFSTLEIQRTEQGDSAMYLCASSLDGNSNQPQHFGDGTRLSIL.

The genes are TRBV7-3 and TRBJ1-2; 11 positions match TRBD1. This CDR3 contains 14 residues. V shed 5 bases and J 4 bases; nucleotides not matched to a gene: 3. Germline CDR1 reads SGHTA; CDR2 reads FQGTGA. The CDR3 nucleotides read TGTGCCAGCAGCCCCGGACAGGGGGCCTATGGCTACACCTTC. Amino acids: CASSPGQGAYGYTF. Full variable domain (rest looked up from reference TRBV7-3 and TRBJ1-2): GAGVSQTPSNKVTEKGKYVELRCDPISGHTALYWYRQSLGQGPEFLIYFQGTGAADDSGLPNDRFFAVRPEGSVSTLKIQRTERGDSAVYLCASSPGQGAYGYTFGSGTRLTVV.

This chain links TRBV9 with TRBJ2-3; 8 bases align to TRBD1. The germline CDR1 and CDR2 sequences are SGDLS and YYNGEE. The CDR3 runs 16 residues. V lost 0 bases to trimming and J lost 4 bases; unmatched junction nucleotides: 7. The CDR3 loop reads CASSVGLLQGADTQYF. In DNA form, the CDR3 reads TGTGCCAGCAGCGTAGGCCTCTTACAGGGGGCAGATACGCAGTATTTT.

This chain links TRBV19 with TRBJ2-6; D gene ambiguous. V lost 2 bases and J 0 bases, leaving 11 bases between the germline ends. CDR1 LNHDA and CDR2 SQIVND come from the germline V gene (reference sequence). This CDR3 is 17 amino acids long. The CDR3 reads CASSILLGNSGANVLTF. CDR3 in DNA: TGTGCCAGTAGTATATTGCTGGGGAACTCTGGGGCCAACGTCCTGACTTTC.

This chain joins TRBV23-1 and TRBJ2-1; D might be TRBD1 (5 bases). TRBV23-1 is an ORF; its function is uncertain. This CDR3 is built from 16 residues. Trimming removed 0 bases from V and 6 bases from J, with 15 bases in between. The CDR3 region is CASSQSRQGVGNEQFF. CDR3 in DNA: TGCGCCAGCAGTCAATCAAGGCAAGGGGTCGGCAATGAGCAGTTCTTC.

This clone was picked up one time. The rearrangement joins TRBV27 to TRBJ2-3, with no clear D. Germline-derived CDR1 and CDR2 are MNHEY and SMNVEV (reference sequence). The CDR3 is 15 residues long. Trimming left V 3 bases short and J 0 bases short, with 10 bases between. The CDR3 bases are TGTGCCAGCAGTTTGTCACAGACCAGCACAGATACGCAGTATTTT. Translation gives CASSLSQTSTDTQYF.

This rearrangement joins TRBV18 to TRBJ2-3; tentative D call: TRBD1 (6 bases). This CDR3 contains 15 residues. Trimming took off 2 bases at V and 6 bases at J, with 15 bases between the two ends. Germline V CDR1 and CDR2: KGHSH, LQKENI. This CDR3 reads CASSPLAGVTDTQYF. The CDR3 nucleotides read TGTGCCAGCTCACCATTGGCAGGGGTGACGGATACGCAGTATTTT.

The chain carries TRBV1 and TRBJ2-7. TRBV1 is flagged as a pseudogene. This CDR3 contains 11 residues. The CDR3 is CTTDSPYEQYV. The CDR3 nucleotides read TGCACCACCGATTCCCCTTACGAGCAGTACGTC.

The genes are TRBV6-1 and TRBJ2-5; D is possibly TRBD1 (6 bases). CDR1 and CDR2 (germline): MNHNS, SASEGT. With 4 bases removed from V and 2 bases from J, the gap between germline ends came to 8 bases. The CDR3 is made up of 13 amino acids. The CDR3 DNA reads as TGTGCCAGCAGTGGGACAGTTCAAGAGACCCAGTACTTC. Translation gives CASSGTVQETQYF.

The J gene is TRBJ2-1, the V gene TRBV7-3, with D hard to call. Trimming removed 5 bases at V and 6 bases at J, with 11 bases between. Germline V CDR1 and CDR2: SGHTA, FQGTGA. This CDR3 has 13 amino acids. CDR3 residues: CASSVIRSNEQFF. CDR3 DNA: TGTGCCAGCAGCGTTATTCGGTCCAATGAGCAGTTCTTC.